Below are 6 T cell receptor beta chains sequenced from a single sample in a study of T cells in Graves' hyperthyroidism and ophthalmopathy. There were TCR beta CDR3 regions amplified from RNA transcripts. An initial round of RT-PCR targeting the TCR CDR3 relied on the HTBI primer set. TCRdb called the multiplex PCR reads again in MiXCR, with one record for every CDR3 protein. The table has 640,000 or so distinct CDR3 sequences, more than 13% seen once. Sample: blood. The receptors come from a woman younger than 30 with Graves' ophthalmopathy.

This clonotype was seen ten or more times. V gene TRBV30 combines with J gene TRBJ1-6, with D uncertain. The CDR3 length is 13 residues. V was shortened by 2 bases and J by 4 bases, with 6 bases between the two germline ends. CDR1 is GTSNPN and CDR2 is SVGIG in the germline V gene (reference sequence). CDR3 DNA sequence: TGTGCCTGGAGTCAGGAGTATAATTCACCCCTCCACTTT. It specifies CAWSQEYNSPLHF.

The table lists this clonotype with a few counts. V and J are TRBV20-1 and TRBJ2-5; no reliable D call. The V end lost 4 bases, the J end lost 5 bases, and 11 bases lay between the germline ends. The CDR3 length is 12 residues. The germline gives CDR1 DFQATT, CDR2 SNEGSKA (reference sequence). CDR3 in amino acids: CSAIAPRETQYF. In nucleotides, the CDR3 is TGCAGTGCTATCGCCCCGAGGGAGACCCAGTACTTC.

This clonotype was observed a few times. This rearrangement joins TRBV19 to TRBJ2-3; 7 bases fit TRBD1. The CDR3 loop spans 12 amino acids. J gave up 6 bases and V 3 bases, and 0 bases lay outside the gene matches. Germline CDR1 is LNHDA and CDR2 is SQIVND (reference sequence). Written as DNA, the CDR3 is TGTGCCAGTAGTATGACAGGGGATACGCAGTATTTT. Encoded protein: CASSMTGDTQYF.

The chain recombines TRBV10-3 with TRBJ1-1; possible D gene TRBD1, 6 bases. V lost 6 bases to trimming and J lost 6 bases, with 14 bases between them. CDR1 is ENHRY, CDR2 SYGVKD, per germline. The CDR3 consists of 13 residues. CDR3 nucleotides: TGTGCCATCAGCACTACAGGGTTCCCTGAAGCTTTCTTT. The encoded protein is CAISTTGFPEAFF.

Turning to this clonotype: The junction shows a germline mismatch at one end, possibly a read error. The chain couples TRBV12-5 to TRBJ1-1, with a weak D call TRBD1 (5 bases). From germline, CDR1 is LGHNT and CDR2 FRNRAP. The CDR3 length is 18 residues. The CDR3 nucleotides read TGTGCTAGTGGTTTGGTACTGGGGCAGGGCACTATGAACGCTGAAGCTTTCTTT. Its translation is CASGLVLGQGTMNAEAFF.

This clonotype was detected many times. V gene TRBV11-2 combines with J gene TRBJ2-3; D unresolved. Germline V gives CDR1 SGHAT, CDR2 FQNNGV. The CDR3 has 15 residues. V was pared by 2 bases and J by 0 bases, with 9 bases between. CDR3 sequence reads: CASSLLSGSTDTQYF. Here the CDR3 DNA reads TGTGCCAGCAGCTTATTATCCGGGAGCACAGATACGCAGTATTTT.